Given below is one TCR beta chain in context. Germline trimming cut 2 bases from V and 3 bases from J; bases unmatched to any gene: 5. The CDR3 covers 15 residues. Germline loops: CDR1 MGHRA, CDR2 YSYEKL. TCRdb keeps only in-frame clones here, not all; method: immunoSEQ multiplex PCR. The table has 2 million or so clones, roughly 94% seen once. The sample originates from a study of shared clonotypes between healthy human individuals. Overall study: A few men and a couple of women, aged 18 to 49, were donors.

CD45RO-negative cells were positively selected for CCR7, leaving out terminally differentiated effector memory CD45RA+ cells. Sequencing was done on a sample of naive CD8+ T cells sorted from blood. The chain uses TRBV4-1 and TRBJ2-7; 9 nucleotides agree with TRBD2. The TCR was taken from a man aged 18 to 29 in good health. The CDR3, as DNA: TGCGCCAGCAGCCAACGACTAGCGGATTACTACGAGCAGTACTTC. Translating gives CASSQRLADYYEQYF.